This entry features one T cell receptor (beta chain) sequence. Its antigen is as yet unknown. These data are taken from a study of cytomegalovirus exposure and HLA in healthy donors. General study results and limits: Earlier analysis yielded a pattern in which most TCR beta V segments were productive about 90% or about 30% of the time. The availability of immune exposure information extended only to CMV serostatus. Trimming of TCR beta V- and J-genes showed a link, identified in a later analysis, to a missense DCLRE1C variant.

The CDR3 is 13 residues long. The V gene end was trimmed by 3 bases and the J gene end by 7 bases; junction bases not matched to a gene: 3. CDR1 is SGDLS and CDR2 is YYNGEE in the germline V gene. The study ran its PCR with 60 Vbeta and 13 Jbeta primers. Sequencing was performed with immunoSEQ multiplex PCR; in TCRdb, only in-frame clones are kept and a portion is missing. This sample has over 120,000 clones, with roughly 77% found just once. Material: PBMCs. The sequence was obtained from a male donor in good health and CMV-seronegative. This sequence joins TRBV9 and TRBJ2-2, with TRBD1 matching over 7 bases. CDR3 sequence: CASSETGNGELFF. CDR3 DNA sequence: TGTGCCAGCAGCGAGACAGGGAACGGGGAGCTGTTTTTT. Complete variable domain (other parts from reference TRBV9 and TRBJ2-2): DSGVTQTPKHLITATGQRVTLRCSPRSGDLSVYWYQQSLDQGLQFLIQYYNGEERAKGNILERFSAQQFPDLHSELNLSSLELGDSALYFCASSETGNGELFFGEGSRLTVL.